These 16 T cell receptor beta chains were sequenced from one sample in a study of blood T cells in healthy people across ages (dated by TCRdb to 2015 to 2017). The library was prepared using 5' RACE. Instrument on record: Illumina HiSeq 2500. A second about 7 to 11 cycle PCR used a sample-barcoded 5' primer and a J-beta primer mix. TCRdb applied fastp at Q25 and MiXCR to the public reads, then kept only in-frame beta chains. Identical CDR3 proteins give one entry, which carries the most common genes and DNA. This sample lists fewer than 800,000 distinct CDR3 sequences; roughly 30% were detected once. The ten largest clones take up approximately 15% of the sample. Sequenced material: blood. The receptors were sampled from a woman of 80 years or more in good health. Donor details come from another sample of the same person, matched by shared clones.

This clonotype turned up a few times. The chain is built from TRBV12-3 or TRBV12-4 and TRBJ2-2; D gene uncertain. The CDR3 spans 15 residues. V was pared by 0 bases and J by 2 bases, with 7 bases between. CDR3 DNA: TGTGCCAGCAGTTTAGCAACTGCTAACACCGGGGAGCTGTTTTTT. It encodes CASSLATANTGELFF.

This clonotype showed up many times. Possible read error: a much larger clone is one base away. The CDR3 region is CSASGRARGSYEQYF. In nucleotides, the CDR3 is TGCAGTGCTAGTGGCAGGGCCAGGGGGTCCTACGAGCAGTACTTC. The gene calls are TRBV20-1 and TRBJ2-7; TRBD1 matches at 7 bases. V shed 3 bases, J shed 1 base, and the junction held 9 bases outside the gene matches. The V gene's germline CDR1 is DFQATT and CDR2 SNEGSKA (reference sequence). This CDR3 contains 15 residues.

This clonotype appeared a few times. This clone may be a read error of a much larger clone one base away. The chain is built from TRBV7-3 and TRBJ2-1; D gene uncertain. Germline V lookup: CDR1 SGHTA, CDR2 FQGTGA. The CDR3 spans 14 residues. CDR3 nucleotides: TGTGCCAGCAGCTTTGGGTCACGCTACGATGAGCAGTTCTTC. This codes for CASSFGSRYDEQFF.

This clonotype was counted only a few times. One end of the junction fails to match germline, which may point to a read error. The V and J genes are TRBV20-1 and TRBJ2-1; D not certain. The length of the CDR3 is 14 residues. Germline V lookup: CDR1 DFQATT, CDR2 SNEGSKA (reference sequence). CDR3 nucleotide sequence: TGCAGTGCTAGGCCGGTCCTCTCCTGCAATGAGCAGTTCTTC. It yields the protein CSARPVLSCNEQFF.

This clonotype showed up just a few times. The V and J genes are TRBV7-2 and TRBJ1-1; D is uncertain. V was cut by 2 bases and J by 4 bases, with 5 bases left in between. The CDR3 extends over 12 amino acids. Germline V gene data show CDR1 as SGHTA and CDR2 as FQGNSA. The CDR3: CASSLISTEAFF. In DNA form, the CDR3 reads TGTGCCAGCAGCTTAATTTCCACTGAAGCTTTCTTT.

Only a few counts were recorded for this clonotype. This sequence joins TRBV28 and TRBJ1-5; 7 bases are shared with TRBD1. The V segment lost 2 bases and the J segment 5 bases; nucleotides outside the gene matches: 0. Germline V gene sequence: CDR1 MDHEN, CDR2 SYDVKM. This CDR3 is built from 13 residues. CDR3 DNA sequence: TGTGCCAGCAGTTTAGGGACAGATCAGCCCCAGCATTTT. Protein: CASSLGTDQPQHF.

This clonotype was recorded a few times. The J gene is TRBJ1-5, the V gene TRBV12-3 or TRBV12-4, with D possibly matching TRBD1 (6 bases). Trimming removed 5 bases at V and 7 bases at J, with 15 bases between. This CDR3 spans 14 amino acids. The CDR3 DNA reads as TGTGCCAGCAGTCAGAAGGACAGTTGGCAGCCCCAGCATTTT. It yields the protein CASSQKDSWQPQHF.

This clonotype has more than one count but fewer than ten. A much larger clone differs by one base, so this may be a read error. This chain joins TRBV30 and TRBJ2-1; D is possibly TRBD1 or TRBD2 (5 bases each). From germline, CDR1 is GTSNPN and CDR2 SVGIG (reference sequence). The germline V and J ends were trimmed by 0 bases and 13 bases, with 10 bases remaining between them. This CDR3 is built from 11 residues. CDR3: CAWSVLGTQFF. The CDR3 bases are TGTGCCTGGAGTGTACTTGGGACCCAGTTCTTC. Full variable domain (remainder filled in from reference TRBV30 and TRBJ2-1): SQTIHQWPATLVQPVGSPLSLECTVEGTSNPNLYWYRQAAGRGLQLLFYSVGIGQISSEVPQNLSASRPQDRQFILSSKKLLLSDSGFYLCAWSVLGTQFFGPGTRLTVL.

This clonotype occurred a few times. A much larger clonotype is one base distant, so this may be a read error. The chain links TRBV7-3 to TRBJ2-5, with 8 bases identical to TRBD2. V lost 4 bases, J lost 11 bases, and 18 bases stayed unmatched. The CDR3 sequence is 16 residues long. The germline V gene encodes CDR1 SGHTA and CDR2 FQGTGA. CDR3 protein: CASSSSSAGGAGEQYF. CDR3 coding DNA: TGTGCCAGCAGCTCCTCTAGTGCCGGGGGGGCAGGTGAGCAGTACTTC.

This clonotype occurred many times. This sequence joins TRBV7-2 and TRBJ2-4, with D uncertain. V was shortened by 1 base and J by 5 bases, with 6 bases between the two germline ends. CDR1 and CDR2 (germline): SGHTA, FQGNSA. There are 13 residues in the CDR3. CDR3 loop: CASSLDAQNIQYF. The CDR3 nucleotides read TGTGCCAGCAGCTTAGACGCCCAAAACATTCAGTACTTC.

CDR3 coding DNA: TGCGCCAGCAGCGGCTGCCAGGGGATAAACTATGGCTACACCTTC. Translation gives CASSGCQGINYGYTF. The rearrangement uses TRBV5-1 and TRBJ1-2, with a possible D match to TRBD1 (6 bases). CDR1 and CDR2 (germline): SGHRS, YFSETQ. The CDR3 loop spans 15 amino acids. V was trimmed by 4 bases and J by 2 bases, leaving 15 bases between them.

This clonotype was counted only a few times. The J gene is TRBJ1-3, the V gene TRBV20-1; TRBD1 matches at 7 bases. After removal of 2 bases from V and 4 bases from J, the junction contained 17 bases not matched to a gene. CDR3 size: 18 residues. Germline V gene data show CDR1 as DFQATT and CDR2 as SNEGSKA (reference sequence). The CDR3 protein is CSARPLGTEKMEGNTIYF. In nucleotides, the CDR3 is TGCAGTGCTAGACCACTTGGGACAGAGAAGATGGAGGGAAACACCATATATTTT.

This clonotype appeared a single time. The chain joins TRBV3-1 to TRBJ2-5; 11 nucleotides align to TRBD2. The junction had 14 bases not matched to a gene; V was cut back by 6 bases and J by 11 bases. The CDR3 is 15 residues long. The germline gives CDR1 LGHDT, CDR2 YNNKEL (reference sequence). The CDR3 is CASRLAGGLAGEQYF. DNA for the CDR3: TGTGCCAGCAGATTAGCGGGGGGGCTGGCTGGTGAGCAGTACTTC.

This clonotype was counted only a few times. The chain recombines TRBV7-9 with TRBJ1-4; no clear D. The CDR3 is 14 residues long. Germline CDR1 and CDR2: SEHNR and FQNEAQ (reference sequence). V lost 3 bases and J 7 bases, leaving 12 bases between the germline ends. In nucleotides, the CDR3 is TGTGCCAGCAGCTTGTCGAGAGGGAGTGAAAAACTGTTTTTT. The encoded protein is CASSLSRGSEKLFF.

V usage is TRBV4-2 and J usage is TRBJ1-4, with D tentatively TRBD1 (5 bases). This CDR3 is built from 14 residues. From germline, CDR1 is LGHNA and CDR2 YNFKEQ. The V end lost 4 bases, the J end lost 7 bases, and 13 bases lay between the germline ends. In DNA form, the CDR3 reads TGTGCCAGCAGCCCCGAGGCGAGGGGTGAAAAACTGTTTTTT. Amino acids: CASSPEARGEKLFF.

The chain joins TRBV7-9 to TRBJ2-7, with a possible D match to TRBD2 (6 bases). The DNA end lines up better with TRBJ2-5; the J call may be wrong. The CDR3 is 16 amino acids. Germline V CDR1 and CDR2: SEHNR, FQNEAQ (reference sequence). CDR3 coding DNA: TGTGCCAGCAGCTTTCGTACAGGCGGGAACGGGGAGACCCAGTACTTC. Translation: CASSFRTGGNGETQYF.